This passage covers 8 T cell receptor beta chains from one sample sequenced in a study of response to subunit inactivated influenza vaccine. TCRdb fed the RT-PCR reads into MiXCR, producing one record per CDR3 protein. Of about 830,000 distinct CDR3 sequences detected, less than 20% appear once; the ten largest clones hold 11%. Sample: PBMCs from blood, taken 4 to 6 days after vaccination. These receptors were collected from a man aged 45-60 years who received an inactivated influenza vaccine.

The chain combines TRBV12-3 or TRBV12-4 with TRBJ2-7, with D tentatively TRBD1 (5 bases). The CDR3 is 14 residues long. Trimming took 0 bases from V and 5 from J, leaving 11 bases between them. CDR3 nucleotides: TGTGCCAGCAGTTTAGCGGGGCCTGGGGACGAGCAGTACTTC. Translating it yields CASSLAGPGDEQYF.

This clonotype was seen many times. The V gene is TRBV12-3 or TRBV12-4, the J gene TRBJ2-7, with D unresolved. The V gene lost 6 bases and the J gene lost 2 bases, with 14 bases spanning the gap. The CDR3 extends over 14 amino acids. CDR3 DNA: TGTGCCAGCAGCCGGGCTCCGACCCCCTACGAGCAGTACTTC. The encoded protein is CASSRAPTPYEQYF.

The rearrangement joins TRBV20-1 to TRBJ2-1, with TRBD2 matching over 9 bases. With 0 bases clipped from V and 9 bases from J, the junction kept 3 bases outside the gene matches. Germline V gives CDR1 DFQATT, CDR2 SNEGSKA (reference sequence). The CDR3 spans 13 residues. Here the CDR3 DNA reads TGCAGTGCTAGAGACGCGGGAGGGAGTGAGCAGTTCTTC. Amino acids: CSARDAGGSEQFF.

This chain links TRBV12-3 or TRBV12-4 with TRBJ2-3, with 9 bases that match TRBD2. The CDR3 totals 16 residues. V shed 5 bases, J shed 2 bases, and the junction held 8 bases outside the gene matches. The CDR3 protein is CASSIGLATYTDTQYF. The CDR3 DNA is TGTGCCAGCAGTATTGGACTAGCGACCTACACAGATACGCAGTATTTT.

The sample holds a few counts of this clonotype. This CDR3 reads CSAGGQGASGRGNEQFF. The CDR3 DNA reads as TGCAGTGCCGGGGGACAGGGGGCTAGCGGGAGAGGCAATGAGCAGTTCTTC. The chain recombines TRBV20-1 with TRBJ2-1; 12 bases line up with TRBD1. Unmatched junction bases numbered 15, after V lost 6 bases and J lost 6 bases. The CDR3 sequence is 17 residues long. From germline, CDR1 is DFQATT and CDR2 SNEGSKA (reference sequence).

CDR3 coding DNA: TGTGCCAGCAGCGTAGGTAGCGGTGAGGATTCCAAAAACATTCAGTACTTC. Its protein is CASSVGSGEDSKNIQYF. The chain has TRBV9 and TRBJ2-4; TRBD2 might be the D (6 bases). CDR1 is SGDLS and CDR2 is YYNGEE in the germline V gene. Trimming took off 0 bases at V and 2 bases at J, with 15 bases between the two ends. CDR3 size: 17 residues.

The chain combines TRBV20-1 with TRBJ1-1; D ambiguous. Germline-derived CDR1 and CDR2 are DFQATT and SNEGSKA (reference sequence). The CDR3 runs to 10 residues. Trimming shortened V by 6 bases and J by 3 bases, and 5 bases separated the two germline ends. Here the CDR3 reads CSAYYTEAFF. The CDR3 DNA is TGCAGTGCGTATTACACTGAAGCTTTCTTT.

In nucleotides, the CDR3 is TGTGCCAGCTACCGATTTGGACTAGCGGGAGGTTCGGGCACCGGGGAGCTGTTTTTT. Amino acid sequence: CASYRFGLAGGSGTGELFF. The rearrangement links TRBV27 to TRBJ2-2; TRBD2 agrees at 14 bases. The CDR3 totals 19 residues. In germline, CDR1 is MNHEY, CDR2 SMNVEV (reference sequence). V lost 8 bases, J lost 4 bases, and 15 bases stayed unmatched.